The clone carrying this T cell receptor beta chain was counted only a few times. As yet, its antigen is unknown. This CDR3 has 16 amino acids. V was clipped by 5 bases and J by 1 base; unmatched bases: 6. The germline CDR1 and CDR2 sequences are LNHDA and SQIVND (reference sequence). This specimen comes from a study of T-cell reconstitution after alpha-beta-depleted transplantation in children. General study points: Expanded graft clones numbering several hundred reportedly gave rise to alpha-beta T cells about two months after transplant. High day-60 TCRbeta diversity in some patients came from surviving recipient T cells and thymic progenitors.

A library of TCRbeta sequences, prepared with unique molecular identifiers, was generated. TCRdb re-called the PCR reads with MiXCR, one entry per CDR3 protein. Here the sample spans around 200,000 distinct CDR3 sequences, roughly a sixth being singletons. This clonotype was obtained from a male patient under 10 years old who had a stem cell transplant for acute lymphoblastic leukemia, so the T cells may come from the graft donor. V usage is TRBV19 and J usage is TRBJ2-2; 8 nucleotides agree with TRBD1. The source was PBMCs, mostly from graft donor cells, collected 360 days after TCRalphabeta/CD19-depleted stem cell transplant. DNA of the CDR3: TGTGCCAGTAGTGGTACAGGGGGAATGAACACCGGGGAGCTGTTTTTT. As protein: CASSGTGGMNTGELFF.